This T cell receptor beta chain was recovered during a study of blood T cell repertoires in COVID-19. At the level of the study: T cells, B-cell-depleted T cells, or PBMCs supplied cDNA or gDNA.

Patients from Seattle were sampled longitudinally, starting during active infection. Source study methods: From reference gene primer amplification, estimates of nucleated cell counts were derived. Assay used: immunoSEQ multiplex PCR; TCRdb lists only in-frame clones, some missing. V, J and clone size are those of that table, while D and trimming were read from the DNA. The table has 250,000 to 350,000 clones, approximately 84% seen once; the top ten hold roughly 1.5%. Input material: peripheral blood. The receptor was isolated from a human donor with COVID-19, enrolled during active disease. The donor label of this sample is uncertain.

CDR3 protein: CASSLRTGETQYF. DNA for the CDR3: TGTGCCAGCAGTTTAAGGACAGGAGAGACCCAGTACTTC. V gene TRBV27 combines with J gene TRBJ2-5; TRBD1 matches at 7 bases. The length of the CDR3 is 13 residues. Germline V gives CDR1 MNHEY, CDR2 SMNVEV (reference sequence). Unmatched junction bases numbered 1, after V lost 2 bases and J lost 4 bases.